What follows is one T cell receptor (beta chain) and its context. Its antigen is currently unknown. This entry is derived from a study of shared clonotypes between healthy human individuals. Germline loops: CDR1 SNHLY, CDR2 FYNNEI. This CDR3 is built from 15 residues. V lost 1 base, J lost 2 bases, and 4 bases stayed unmatched. General study results and limits: The diversity represented, both genetic and in exposure history, was limited by few donors.

This table comes from immunoSEQ multiplex PCR, and its TCRdb copy is limited to in-frame clones, with some not included. In the table there are millions of clones, about 95% of which are singletons. The genes are TRBV2 and TRBJ2-7, with 8 bases identical to TRBD1. The sequencing sample was made of naive CD4+ T cells sorted from blood. Regarding subset: CD45RA+ positively selected. This clonotype originated in a man in his late teens or twenties in good health. CDR3 loop: CASSEVVDRAYEQYF. In DNA, the CDR3 is TGTGCCAGCAGTGAAGTAGTGGACAGGGCCTACGAGCAGTACTTC.